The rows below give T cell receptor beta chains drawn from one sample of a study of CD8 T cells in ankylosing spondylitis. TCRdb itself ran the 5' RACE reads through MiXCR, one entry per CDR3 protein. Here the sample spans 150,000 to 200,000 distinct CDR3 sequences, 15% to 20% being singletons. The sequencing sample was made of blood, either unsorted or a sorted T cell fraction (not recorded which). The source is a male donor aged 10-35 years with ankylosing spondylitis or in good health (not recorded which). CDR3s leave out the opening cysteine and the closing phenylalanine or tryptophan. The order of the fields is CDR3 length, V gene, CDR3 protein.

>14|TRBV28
ASSLVLGQGALEQY
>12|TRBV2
ASEETGTRAEQF
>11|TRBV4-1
ASSRTSGYGYT
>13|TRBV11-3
ASRYRETGTDTQY
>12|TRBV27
ASSPTRSTGELF
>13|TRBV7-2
ASSFWERITDTQY
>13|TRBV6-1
ASSDRGLRTGELF
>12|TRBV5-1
ASSLLTAQETQY
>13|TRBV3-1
ASSPDPASTYEQY
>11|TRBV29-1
SVVLTGLETQY
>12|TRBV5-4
ASRREVITDTQY
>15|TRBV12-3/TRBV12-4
ASSLVPGQGIFQPQH
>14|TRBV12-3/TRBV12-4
ASTSELRTGENIQY
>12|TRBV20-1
SAPQGRFQETQY
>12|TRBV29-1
SAEGAYMNNEQF
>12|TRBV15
ATSRATSGNTIY
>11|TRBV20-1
SASQGGLYGYT
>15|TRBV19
ASSLQGDSISNYGYT
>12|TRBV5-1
ASSQLQGNYGYT